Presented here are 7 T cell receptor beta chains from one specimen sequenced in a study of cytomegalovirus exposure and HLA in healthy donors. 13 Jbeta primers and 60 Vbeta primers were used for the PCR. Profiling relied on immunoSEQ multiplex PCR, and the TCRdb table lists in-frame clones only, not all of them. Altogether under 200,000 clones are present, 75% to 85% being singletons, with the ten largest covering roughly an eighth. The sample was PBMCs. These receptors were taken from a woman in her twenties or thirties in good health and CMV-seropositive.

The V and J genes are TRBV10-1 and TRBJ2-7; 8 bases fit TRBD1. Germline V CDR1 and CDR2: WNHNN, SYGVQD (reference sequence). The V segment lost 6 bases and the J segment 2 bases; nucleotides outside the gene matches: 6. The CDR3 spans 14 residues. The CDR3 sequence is CASRKDRGPYEQYF. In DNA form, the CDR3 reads TGCGCCAGCAGAAAAGACAGGGGACCCTACGAGCAGTACTTC.

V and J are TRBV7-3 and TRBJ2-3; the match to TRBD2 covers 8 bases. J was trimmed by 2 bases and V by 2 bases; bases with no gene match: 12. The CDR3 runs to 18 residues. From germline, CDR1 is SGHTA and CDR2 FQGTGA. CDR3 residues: CASSLGVGSGSATDTQYF. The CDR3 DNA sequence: TGTGCCAGCAGCTTAGGAGTGGGGAGCGGGAGTGCCACAGATACGCAGTATTTT. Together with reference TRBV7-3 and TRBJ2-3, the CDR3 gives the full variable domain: GAGVSQTPSNKVTEKGKYVELRCDPISGHTALYWYRQSLGQGPEFLIYFQGTGAADDSGLPNDRFFAVRPEGSVSTLKIQRTERGDSAVYLCASSLGVGSGSATDTQYFGPGTRLTVL.

The CDR3 DNA is TGTGCCAGCAGCTTCTTGGGGGACAGGGGGCACGAGCAGTACTTC. As protein: CASSFLGDRGHEQYF. The chain is built from TRBV7-9 and TRBJ2-7; TRBD1 matches 12 bases. Germline V CDR1 and CDR2: SEHNR, FQNEAQ (reference sequence). The CDR3 length is 15 residues. After removal of 3 bases from V and 5 bases from J, the junction contained 5 bases not matched to a gene.

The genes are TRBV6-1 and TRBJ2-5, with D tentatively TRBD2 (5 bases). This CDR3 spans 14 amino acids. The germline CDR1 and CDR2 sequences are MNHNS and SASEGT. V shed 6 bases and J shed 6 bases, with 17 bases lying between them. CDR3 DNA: TGTGCCAGCAGGCCCATGTCGCTCGGGAAGACCCAGTACTTC. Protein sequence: CASRPMSLGKTQYF.

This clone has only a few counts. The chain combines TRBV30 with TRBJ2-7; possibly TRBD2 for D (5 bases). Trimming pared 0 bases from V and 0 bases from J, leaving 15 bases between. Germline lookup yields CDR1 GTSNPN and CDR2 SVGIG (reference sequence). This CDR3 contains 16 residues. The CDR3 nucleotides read TGTGCCTGGAGTGTCGTGGACGGGGTCCACTCCTACGAGCAGTACTTC. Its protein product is CAWSVVDGVHSYEQYF.

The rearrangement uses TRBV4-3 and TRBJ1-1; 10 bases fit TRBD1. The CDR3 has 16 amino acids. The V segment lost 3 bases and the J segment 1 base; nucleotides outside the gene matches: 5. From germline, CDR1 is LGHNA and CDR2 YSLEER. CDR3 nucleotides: TGCGCCAGCAGCCACGGACAGGGGGGTACGAACACTGAAGCTTTCTTT. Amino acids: CASSHGQGGTNTEAFF.

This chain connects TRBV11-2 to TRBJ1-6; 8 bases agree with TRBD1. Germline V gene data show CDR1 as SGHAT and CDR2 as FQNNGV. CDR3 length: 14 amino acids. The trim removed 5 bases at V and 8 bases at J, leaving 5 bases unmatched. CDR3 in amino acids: CASSRDRPDSPLHF. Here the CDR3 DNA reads TGTGCCAGCAGCAGGGACAGGCCTGATTCACCCCTCCACTTT.